The 15 T cell receptor beta chains listed next were all sequenced from one sample in a study of T-cell reconstitution after alpha-beta-depleted transplantation in children. This sample's TCRbeta library carried unique molecular identifier barcodes. TCRdb reprocessed the PCR reads with MiXCR, giving one entry per CDR3 protein. The sample comprises some 450,000 distinct CDR3 sequences, approximately 41% of which are singletons, and approximately 25% rests with the top ten. The specimen comprised PBMCs, sampled before TCRalphabeta/CD19-depleted stem cell transplant. These receptors were collected from a girl aged 2 to 9 with aplastic anemia, due to receive a stem cell transplant.

The chain uses TRBV29-1 and TRBJ2-1, with 11 bases identical to TRBD1. The CDR3 covers 13 residues. Trimming removed 7 bases from V and 10 bases from J; junction bases left unmatched: 9. CDR1 SQVTM and CDR2 ANQGSEA come from the germline V gene. This CDR3 reads CSGRGTGGREQFF. The CDR3 coding sequence is TGCAGCGGACGCGGGACAGGGGGTAGGGAGCAGTTCTTC.

The chain joins TRBV12-3 or TRBV12-4 to TRBJ2-4; D may be TRBD2 (5 bases). This CDR3 comprises 13 residues. The V and J ends lost 5 bases and 9 bases respectively, with 14 bases between them. CDR3 protein: CASSPRANGIQYF. CDR3 coding DNA: TGTGCCAGCAGTCCGCGGGCCAACGGCATTCAGTACTTC.

There are many counts of this clonotype. The rearrangement links TRBV5-1 to TRBJ2-2; possible D gene TRBD2, 6 bases. The germline V gene has CDR1 SGHRS and CDR2 YFSETQ. The CDR3 extends over 13 amino acids. Trimming removed 7 bases at V and 2 bases at J, with 9 bases between. The CDR3 region is CASWDSNTGELFF. For the CDR3, the DNA is TGCGCCAGCTGGGACTCCAACACCGGGGAGCTGTTTTTT. Full variable domain (missing parts from reference TRBV5-1 and TRBJ2-2): KAGVTQTPRYLIKTRGQQVTLSCSPISGHRSVSWYQQTPGQGLQFLFEYFSETQRNKGNFPGRFSGRQFSNSRSEMNVSTLELGDSALYLCASWDSNTGELFFGEGSRLTVL.

In this sample, this clonotype turned up a few times. This chain uses TRBV30 with TRBJ2-7; D possibly corresponds to TRBD1 (6 bases). CDR3 length equals 14 residues. Per the germline V gene, CDR1 is GTSNPN and CDR2 is SVGIG (reference sequence). Deletions cut 2 bases from V and 4 bases from J, with 15 bases between. DNA of the CDR3: TGTGCCTGGAGTTTTGGGGGCCAGGAGTACGAGCAGTACTTC. Its protein is CAWSFGGQEYEQYF.

This clonotype appeared many times. The rearrangement links TRBV2 to TRBJ2-4, with TRBD2 matching over 11 bases. V lost 6 bases, J lost 0 bases, and 4 bases stayed unmatched. This CDR3 is 16 amino acids long. Germline-derived CDR1 and CDR2 are SNHLY and FYNNEI. The CDR3 coding sequence is TGTGCCAGCAGGGTGACTAGCGGGATAGCCAAAAACATTCAGTACTTC. Protein product: CASRVTSGIAKNIQYF. Together with reference TRBV2 and TRBJ2-4, the CDR3 gives the full variable domain: EPEVTQTPSHQVTQMGQEVILRCVPISNHLYFYWYRQILGQKVEFLVSFYNNEISEKSEIFDDQFSVERPDGSNFTLKIRSTKLEDSAMYFCASRVTSGIAKNIQYFGAGTRLSVL.

This clonotype came up many times. V and J are TRBV28 and TRBJ1-2, with unresolved D. V dropped 3 bases and J dropped 5 bases, with 7 bases sitting between them. CDR1 and CDR2 (germline): MDHEN, SYDVKM. The CDR3 has 12 amino acids. In DNA form, the CDR3 reads TGTGCCAGCAGTTTCTTTTCGTATGGCTACACCTTC. This gives the protein CASSFFSYGYTF.

This clonotype was counted at least ten times. The rearrangement uses TRBV7-6 and TRBJ1-5; the match to TRBD1 covers 7 bases. The V gene end was trimmed by 5 bases and the J gene end by 4 bases; junction bases not matched to a gene: 5. The CDR3 has 14 residues. Germline loops: CDR1 SGHVS, CDR2 FNYEAQ. CDR3 region: CASSHGTVNQPQHF. The DNA for the CDR3 is TGTGCCAGCAGCCACGGGACAGTAAATCAGCCCCAGCATTTT. The full variable domain, its missing parts supplied by reference TRBV7-6 and TRBJ1-5, is GAGVSQSPRYKVTKRGQDVALRCDPISGHVSLYWYRQALGQGPEFLTYFNYEAQQDKSGLPNDRFSAERPEGSISTLTIQRTEQRDSAMYRCASSHGTVNQPQHFGDGTRLSIL.

This clonotype was counted between two and nine times. The chain carries TRBV20-1 and TRBJ2-5, with D possibly matching TRBD2 (7 bases). Looked up from germline, CDR1 is DFQATT and CDR2 is SNEGSKA (reference sequence). V was clipped by 6 bases and J by 0 bases, with 11 bases between them. The CDR3 runs 13 residues. CDR3 DNA sequence: TGCAGTGCCGGGGGGCGGGACCAAGAGACCCAGTACTTC. Protein product: CSAGGRDQETQYF.

The chain links TRBV6-5 to TRBJ2-2; the D is unclear. The CDR3 sequence is 17 residues long. Per germline, CDR1 MNHEY and CDR2 SVGAGI. The germline V and J ends were trimmed by 2 bases and 1 base, with 14 bases remaining between them. CDR3: CASSYSRPRMNTGELFF. The CDR3 nucleotides read TGTGCCAGCAGTTACAGCCGGCCCCGCATGAACACCGGGGAGCTGTTTTTT.

About this clonotype: An end of the junction differs from the germline gene, which may be a read error. This chain joins TRBV20-1 and TRBJ2-7, with D possibly being TRBD2 (6 bases). The length of the CDR3 is 17 residues. Germline V CDR1 and CDR2: DFQATT, SNEGSKA (reference sequence). The CDR3 sequence: CCARDPRRRDGNYEQYF. CDR3 bases: TGCTGTGCTAGAGATCCGCGGAGGAGGGATGGGAACTACGAGCAGTACTTC.

The chain couples TRBV7-9 to TRBJ2-7, with TRBD2 matching 8 bases. The CDR3 consists of 16 residues. V lost 4 bases and J lost 0; bases outside the gene matches: 8. The germline CDR1 and CDR2 sequences are SEHNR and FQNEAQ (reference sequence). The CDR3 nucleotides are TGTGCCAGCAGCTACTCACGCGGGAGGACCTCCTACGAGCAGTACTTC. As protein: CASSYSRGRTSYEQYF.

This clonotype was counted a few times. In DNA form, the CDR3 reads TGTGCCACCAGCAGGGGACAGGCTACACATGGGGCCAACGTCCTGACTTTC. Residues: CATSRGQATHGANVLTF. The chain links TRBV15 to TRBJ2-6, with TRBD1 identical over 8 bases. CDR3 size: 17 residues. The trim removed 3 bases at V and 3 bases at J, leaving 7 bases unmatched. Germline lookup yields CDR1 LNHNV and CDR2 YYDKDF (reference sequence).

V gene TRBV20-1 combines with J gene TRBJ1-2; tentatively, D is TRBD1 (6 bases). The CDR3 spans 14 residues. Germline values: CDR1 DFQATT, CDR2 SNEGSKA (reference sequence). V lost 0 bases and J 3 bases, leaving 11 bases between the germline ends. The CDR3 reads CSARDHGGHYGYTF. CDR3 in DNA: TGCAGTGCTAGAGATCACGGGGGGCACTATGGCTACACCTTC.

The CDR3 sequence is CSALRPSSGIKETQYF. The CDR3, as DNA: TGCAGTGCTTTACGACCCTCTAGCGGAATAAAAGAGACCCAGTACTTC. The rearrangement uses TRBV20-1 and TRBJ2-5, with 7 bases lining up with TRBD2. The V gene end was trimmed by 5 bases and the J gene end by 3 bases; junction bases not matched to a gene: 15. The CDR3 runs 16 residues. The germline CDR1 and CDR2 sequences are DFQATT and SNEGSKA (reference sequence).

Worth noting for this clonotype: The CDR3 carries no conserved terminal phenylalanine or tryptophan, so it likely arises from a read error. The chain uses TRBV6-1 and TRBJ2-1; D not certain. CDR3 length: 13 amino acids. The germline CDR1 and CDR2 sequences are MNHNS and SASEGT. The germline V and J ends were trimmed by 6 bases and 10 bases, with 16 bases remaining between them. The CDR3 region has the DNA TGTGCCAGCAGACCTTTTCGCGTCGGGGAGCAGTTCATC. Translating gives CASRPFRVGEQFI.